These T cell receptor beta chains were read from a single sample in a study of PD-L1 blockade in urothelial cancer. Profiling relied on immunoSEQ multiplex PCR, and the TCRdb table lists in-frame clones only, not all of them. The profile covers 30,000 to 50,000 clones, with around 89% appearing a single time and around 1.8% taken by the ten largest. The sample was PBMCs, taken around atezolizumab (anti-PD-L1) treatment. Source of these receptors: a man aged 55 to 69 with urothelial cancer. The CDR3 runs from the conserved cysteine through the conserved F or W. The D gene is left open where the match is weak. Clone size is shown for a subset of rows, as once, few, many or a class of expanded clone.

j_call d_call clone_size v_call cdr3_aa cdr3_nt
TRBJ2-2 TRBD1 . TRBV7-3 CASSWTGGNTGELFF TGTGCCAGCAGTTGGACAGGGGGAAACACCGGGGAGCTGTTTTTT
TRBJ2-1 TRBD2 . TRBV10-3 CAISESTSGGIEQFF TGTGCCATCAGTGAGTCTACTAGCGGGGGTATTGAGCAGTTCTTC
TRBJ2-7 . . TRBV28 CASNEGQEQYF TGTGCCAGCAATGAGGGCCAGGAGCAGTACTTC
TRBJ2-7 . . TRBV10-3 CAISASTVHPYEQYF TGTGCCATCAGTGCCTCGACAGTCCACCCCTACGAGCAGTACTTC
TRBJ2-7 TRBD1 . TRBV25-1 CASSEYTRGTYEQYF TGTGCCAGCAGTGAATATACCAGGGGGACCTACGAGCAGTACTTC
TRBJ2-4 . . TRBV27 CASMRGGKRAKNIQYF TGTGCCAGCATGAGGGGGGGGAAAAGAGCCAAAAACATTCAGTACTTC
TRBJ1-4 . . TRBV25-1 CASTGEGNEKLFF TGTGCCAGCACTGGGGAGGGTAATGAAAAACTGTTTTTT
TRBJ2-7 TRBD2 . TRBV5-1 CASSLGLAGGPSWQYF TGCGCCAGCAGCTTGGGACTAGCGGGAGGGCCGAGTTGGCAGTACTTC
TRBJ1-5 TRBD1 . TRBV18 CASSSDRANQPQHF TGTGCCAGCTCATCGGACAGGGCTAATCAGCCCCAGCATTTT
TRBJ2-3 . . TRBV28 CASSMGGGSDTQYF TGTGCCAGCAGCATGGGGGGGGGCTCCGATACGCAGTATTTT
TRBJ1-5 . . TRBV27 CASSVQGANQPQHF TGTGCCAGCAGTGTACAGGGAGCCAATCAGCCCCAGCATTTT
TRBJ1-2 . once TRBV2 CASSERGNYGYTF TGTGCCAGCAGTGAAAGGGGTAACTATGGCTACACCTTC
TRBJ2-7 . . TRBV7-2 CATAYTTGISYEQYF TGTGCCACAGCTTACACTACAGGAATATCCTACGAGCAGTACTTC
TRBJ2-2 . few TRBV6-5 CASSYNQGNAGELFF TGTGCCAGCAGTTACAACCAGGGCAATGCCGGGGAGCTGTTTTTT
TRBJ2-7 TRBD1 . TRBV5-1 CASSPDRTSISYEQYF TGCGCCAGCAGCCCGGACAGGACCTCTATCTCCTACGAGCAGTACTTC
TRBJ1-3 . . TRBV6-1 CASTPSSGNTIYF TGTGCCAGCACGCCCAGCTCTGGAAACACCATATATTTT
TRBJ1-1 . once TRBV29-1 CSVGGHRTQNTEAFF TGCAGCGTTGGGGGGCATCGGACACAGAACACTGAAGCTTTCTTT
TRBJ2-7 . . TRBV27 CASSLSIGGPYEQYF TGTGCCAGCAGTTTATCGATCGGAGGGCCCTACGAGCAGTACTTC
TRBJ2-1 TRBD2 . TRBV30 CAWMRIDVAGGPTHNEQFF TGTGCCTGGATGAGGATTGATGTAGCGGGAGGGCCTACCCACAATGAGCAGTTCTTC
TRBJ2-7 TRBD1 . TRBV5-1 CASSLDTRGYEQYF TGCGCCAGCAGCTTGGACACCAGGGGGTACGAGCAGTACTTC
TRBJ2-7 . . TRBV30 CALEGGGASAYEQYF TGTGCCCTGGAAGGGGGAGGGGCCTCCGCTTACGAGCAGTACTTC
TRBJ2-7 TRBD1 . TRBV28 CASSLQGAIPYEQYF TGTGCCAGCAGTTTGCAGGGGGCTATTCCCTACGAGCAGTACTTC
TRBJ2-7 . once TRBV5-1 CASSLRSLDEQYF TGCGCCAGCAGCTTGCGGTCTTTGGACGAGCAGTACTTC
TRBJ2-3 . . TRBV7-2 CASSLYGADTQYF TGTGCCAGCAGCTTATACGGGGCAGATACGCAGTATTTT
TRBJ2-3 . . TRBV2 CASSAWRDTQYF TGTGCCAGCAGTGCGTGGAGGGATACGCAGTATTTT
TRBJ2-7 . . TRBV5-1 CASRGAEQYF TGCGCCAGCAGGGGGGCCGAGCAGTACTTC
TRBJ2-1 . . TRBV5-1 CASSPLAGNEQFF TGCGCCAGCAGCCCACTGGCGGGCAATGAGCAGTTCTTC
TRBJ2-5 . . TRBV19 CASSTEIQETQYF TGTGCCAGTAGCACAGAGATCCAAGAGACCCAGTACTTC
TRBJ2-3 TRBD2 . TRBV19 CASTSGGAIDTQYF TGTGCCAGCACTAGCGGGGGGGCCATAGATACGCAGTATTTT
TRBJ1-1 . . TRBV27 CASSLLEAFF TGTGCCAGCAGTTTACTTGAAGCTTTCTTT
TRBJ1-1 TRBD1 . TRBV5-1 CASSRRQGSTEAFF TGCGCCAGCAGCCGAAGACAGGGAAGCACTGAAGCTTTCTTT
TRBJ1-4 TRBD1 . TRBV4-1 CASSQAGTGVEKLFF TGCGCCAGCAGCCAGGCCGGGACAGGGGTGGAAAAACTGTTTTTT
TRBJ2-5 . . TRBV28 CASSFLPGILKETQYF TGTGCCAGCAGTTTTCTTCCCGGGATCCTAAAAGAGACCCAGTACTTC
TRBJ1-1 . . TRBV2 CASNLDRNTEAFF TGTGCCAGCAATTTGGACAGGAACACTGAAGCTTTCTTT
TRBJ2-1 . . TRBV29-1 CSVLKRASYNEQFF TGCAGCGTTTTAAAAAGAGCCTCCTACAATGAGCAGTTCTTC
TRBJ1-4 TRBD1 . TRBV28 CASSSHGTGGEKLFF TGTGCCAGCAGTTCCCACGGGACAGGGGGTGAAAAACTGTTTTTT
TRBJ2-7 TRBD1 . TRBV27 CASSWDRVHEQYF TGTGCCAGCAGTTGGGACAGGGTACACGAGCAGTACTTC